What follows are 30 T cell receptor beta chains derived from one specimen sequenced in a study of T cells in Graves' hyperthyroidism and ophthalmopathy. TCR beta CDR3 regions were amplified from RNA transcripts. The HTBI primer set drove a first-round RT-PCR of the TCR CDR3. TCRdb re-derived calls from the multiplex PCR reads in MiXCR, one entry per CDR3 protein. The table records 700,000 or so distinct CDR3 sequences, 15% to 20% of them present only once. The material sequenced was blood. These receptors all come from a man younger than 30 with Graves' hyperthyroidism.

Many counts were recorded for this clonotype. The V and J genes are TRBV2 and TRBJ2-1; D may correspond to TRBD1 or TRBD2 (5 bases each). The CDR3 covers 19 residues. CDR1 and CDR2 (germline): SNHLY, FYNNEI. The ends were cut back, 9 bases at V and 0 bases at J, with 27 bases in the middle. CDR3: CASLPSGRDPLSSYNEQFF. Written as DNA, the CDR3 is TGTGCCAGTCTCCCCTCGGGACGAGACCCGCTAAGCTCCTACAATGAGCAGTTCTTC.

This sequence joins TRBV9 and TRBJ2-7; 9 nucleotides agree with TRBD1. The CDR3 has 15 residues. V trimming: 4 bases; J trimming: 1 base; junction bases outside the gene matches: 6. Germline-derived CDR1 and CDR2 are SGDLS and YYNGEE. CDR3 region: CASSPQGATSYEQYF. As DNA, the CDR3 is TGTGCCAGCAGCCCACAGGGGGCCACGTCCTACGAGCAGTACTTC.

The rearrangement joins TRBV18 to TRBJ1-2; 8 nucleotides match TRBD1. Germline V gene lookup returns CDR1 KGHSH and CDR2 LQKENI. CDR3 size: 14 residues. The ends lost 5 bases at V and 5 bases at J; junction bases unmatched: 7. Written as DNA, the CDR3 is TGTGCCAGCTCAGAACTCAGGGGGCGGTATGGCTACACCTTC. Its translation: CASSELRGRYGYTF.

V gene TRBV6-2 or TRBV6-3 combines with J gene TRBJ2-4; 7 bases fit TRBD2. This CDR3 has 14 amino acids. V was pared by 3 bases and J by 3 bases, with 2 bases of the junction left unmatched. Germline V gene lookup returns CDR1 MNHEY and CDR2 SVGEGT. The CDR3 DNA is TGTGCCAGCAGTTATGGGAGGGGCAAAAACATTCAGTACTTC. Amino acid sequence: CASSYGRGKNIQYF.

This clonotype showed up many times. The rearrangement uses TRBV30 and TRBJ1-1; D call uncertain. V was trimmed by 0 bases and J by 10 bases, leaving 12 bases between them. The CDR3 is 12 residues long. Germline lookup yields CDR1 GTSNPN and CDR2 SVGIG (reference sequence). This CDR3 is CAWSVPPPGAFF. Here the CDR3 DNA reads TGTGCCTGGAGTGTACCCCCTCCTGGAGCTTTCTTT.

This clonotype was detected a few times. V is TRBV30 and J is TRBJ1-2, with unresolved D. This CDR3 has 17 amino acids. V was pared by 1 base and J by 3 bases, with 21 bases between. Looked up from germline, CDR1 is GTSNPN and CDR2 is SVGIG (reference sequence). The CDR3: CAWSASLGSKGYYGYTF. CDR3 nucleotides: TGTGCCTGGAGTGCCTCCCTCGGCAGCAAGGGATACTATGGCTACACCTTC. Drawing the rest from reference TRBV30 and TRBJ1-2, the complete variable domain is SQTIHQWPATLVQPVGSPLSLECTVEGTSNPNLYWYRQAAGRGLQLLFYSVGIGQISSEVPQNLSASRPQDRQFILSSKKLLLSDSGFYLCAWSASLGSKGYYGYTFGSGTRLTVV.

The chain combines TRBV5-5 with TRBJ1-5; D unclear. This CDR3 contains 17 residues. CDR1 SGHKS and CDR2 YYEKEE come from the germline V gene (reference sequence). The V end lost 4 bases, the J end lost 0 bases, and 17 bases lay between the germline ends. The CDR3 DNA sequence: TGTGCCAGCAGCGGAGCCGGGGTCCGAGATAGCAATCAGCCCCAGCATTTT. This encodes CASSGAGVRDSNQPQHF.

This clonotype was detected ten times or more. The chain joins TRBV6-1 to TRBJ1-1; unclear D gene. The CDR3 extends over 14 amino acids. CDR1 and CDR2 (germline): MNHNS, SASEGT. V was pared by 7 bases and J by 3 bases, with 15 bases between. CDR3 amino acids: CASTPIGRYTEAFF. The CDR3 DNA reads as TGTGCCAGCACTCCGATAGGGAGGTACACTGAAGCTTTCTTT.

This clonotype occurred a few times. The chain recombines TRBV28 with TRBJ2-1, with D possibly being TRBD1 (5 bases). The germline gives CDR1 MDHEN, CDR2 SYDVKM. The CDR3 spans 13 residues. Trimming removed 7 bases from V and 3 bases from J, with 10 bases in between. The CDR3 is CASTGAYYNEQFF. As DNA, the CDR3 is TGTGCCAGCACTGGGGCGTACTACAATGAGCAGTTCTTC.

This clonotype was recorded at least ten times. In DNA form, the CDR3 reads TGCAGCGTTGAAGGAGGCCCTGGTAGCGGGAGTCTCACAGATACGCAGTATTTT. Protein: CSVEGGPGSGSLTDTQYF. The V call is TRBV29-1, the J call TRBJ2-3; 9 bases agree with TRBD2. The germline CDR1 and CDR2 sequences are SQVTM and ANQGSEA. V lost 1 base and J lost 2; bases outside the gene matches: 13. This CDR3 has 18 residues.

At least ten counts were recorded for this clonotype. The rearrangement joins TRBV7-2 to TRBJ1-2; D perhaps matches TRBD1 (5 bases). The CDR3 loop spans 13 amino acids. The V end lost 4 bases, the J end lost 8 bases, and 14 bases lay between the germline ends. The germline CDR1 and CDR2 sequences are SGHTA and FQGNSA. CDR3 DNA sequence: TGTGCCAGCAGCTCAGCAGGAGGGACCGGCTACACCTTC. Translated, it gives CASSSAGGTGYTF.

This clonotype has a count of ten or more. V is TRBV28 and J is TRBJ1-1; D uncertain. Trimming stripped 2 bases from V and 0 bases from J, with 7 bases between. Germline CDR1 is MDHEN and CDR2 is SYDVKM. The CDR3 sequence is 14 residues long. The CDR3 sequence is CASSLSGMNTEAFF. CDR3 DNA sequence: TGTGCCAGCAGTTTAAGTGGGATGAACACTGAAGCTTTCTTT.

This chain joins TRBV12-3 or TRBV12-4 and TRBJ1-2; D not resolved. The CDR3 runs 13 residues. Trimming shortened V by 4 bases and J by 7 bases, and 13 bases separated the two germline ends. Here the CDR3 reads CASSSGPRRGYTF. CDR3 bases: TGTGCCAGCAGTTCGGGCCCGCGGCGTGGCTACACCTTC.

CDR3 protein: CASSQTQNTEAFF. The CDR3 DNA follows: TGTGCCAGCAGCCAGACACAGAACACTGAAGCTTTCTTT. The chain recombines TRBV7-3 with TRBJ1-1; D is uncertain. This CDR3 is built from 13 residues. The V end lost 5 bases, the J end lost 1 base, and 8 bases lay between the germline ends. Germline assignment: CDR1 SGHTA and CDR2 FQGTGA.

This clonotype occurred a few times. CDR3 in amino acids: CASRGGLSGNEQFF. The CDR3, as DNA: TGTGCCAGCAGGGGGGGACTGAGTGGGAATGAGCAGTTCTTC. This sequence joins TRBV25-1 and TRBJ2-1, with a weak D call TRBD2 (6 bases). Germline CDR1 is MGHDK and CDR2 is SYGVNS. The V end was cut by 6 bases, the J end by 7 bases, with 16 bases between. This CDR3 has 14 amino acids. Variable domain in full (rest from reference TRBV25-1 and TRBJ2-1): EADIYQTPRYLVIGTGKKITLECSQTMGHDKMYWYQQDPGMELHLIHYSYGVNSTEKGDLSSESTVSRIRTEHFPLTLESARPSHTSQYLCASRGGLSGNEQFFGPGTRLTVL.

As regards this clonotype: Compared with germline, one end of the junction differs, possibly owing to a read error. The CDR3 nucleotides read TGTGCCACCACGGGACGAGGAGAAAATGAGCAGTTCTTC. Protein sequence: CATTGRGENEQFF. This chain connects TRBV10-2 to TRBJ2-1, with D perhaps TRBD1 or TRBD2 (5 bases each). Germline V gives CDR1 WSHSY, CDR2 SAAADI. This CDR3 has 13 residues.

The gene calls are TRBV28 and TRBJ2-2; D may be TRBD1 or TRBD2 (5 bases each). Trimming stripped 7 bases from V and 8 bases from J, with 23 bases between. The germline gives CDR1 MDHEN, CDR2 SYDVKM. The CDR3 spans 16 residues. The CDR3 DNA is TGTGCCAGCACCCCAAGAGGGGACCTTTGGGCTGGGGAGCTGTTTTTT. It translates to CASTPRGDLWAGELFF.

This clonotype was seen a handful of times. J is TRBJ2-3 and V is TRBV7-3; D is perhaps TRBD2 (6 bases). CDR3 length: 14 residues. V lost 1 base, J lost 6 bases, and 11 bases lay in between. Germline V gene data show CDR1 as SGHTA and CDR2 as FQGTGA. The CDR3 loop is CASSLSGGVDTQYF. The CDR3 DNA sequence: TGTGCCAGCAGCTTAAGTGGAGGGGTGGATACGCAGTATTTT.

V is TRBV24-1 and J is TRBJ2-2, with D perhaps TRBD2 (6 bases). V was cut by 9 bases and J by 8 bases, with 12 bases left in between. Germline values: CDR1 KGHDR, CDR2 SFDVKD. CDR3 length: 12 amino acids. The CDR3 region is CATRESSGELFF. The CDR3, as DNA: TGTGCCACCCGGGAGTCATCGGGGGAGCTGTTTTTT.

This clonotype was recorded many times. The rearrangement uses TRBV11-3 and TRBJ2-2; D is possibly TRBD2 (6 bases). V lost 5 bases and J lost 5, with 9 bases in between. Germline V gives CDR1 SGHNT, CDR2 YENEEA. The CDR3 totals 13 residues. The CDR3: CASSQAGTGELFF. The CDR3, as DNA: TGTGCCAGCAGCCAGGCGGGGACCGGGGAGCTGTTTTTT.

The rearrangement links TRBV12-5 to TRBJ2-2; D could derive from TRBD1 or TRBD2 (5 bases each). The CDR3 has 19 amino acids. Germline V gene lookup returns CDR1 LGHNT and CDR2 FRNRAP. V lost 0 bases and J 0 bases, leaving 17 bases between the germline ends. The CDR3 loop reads CASGLVRRRQGPNTGELFF. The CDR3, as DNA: TGTGCTAGTGGTTTGGTACGGAGGCGGCAGGGCCCGAACACCGGGGAGCTGTTTTTT.

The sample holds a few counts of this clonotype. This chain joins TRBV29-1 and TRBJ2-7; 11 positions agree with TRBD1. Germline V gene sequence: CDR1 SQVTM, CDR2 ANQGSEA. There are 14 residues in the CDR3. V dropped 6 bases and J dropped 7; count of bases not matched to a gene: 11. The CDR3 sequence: CSVQGGQGAGEQYF. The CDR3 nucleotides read TGCAGCGTCCAGGGAGGACAGGGGGCTGGTGAGCAGTACTTC.

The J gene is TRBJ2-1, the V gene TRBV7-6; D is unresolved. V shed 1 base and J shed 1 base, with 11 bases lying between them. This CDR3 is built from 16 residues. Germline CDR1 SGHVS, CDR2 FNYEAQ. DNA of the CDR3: TGTGCCAGCAGCTTAGTGTCTGACGGATCCTACAATGAGCAGTTCTTC. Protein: CASSLVSDGSYNEQFF.

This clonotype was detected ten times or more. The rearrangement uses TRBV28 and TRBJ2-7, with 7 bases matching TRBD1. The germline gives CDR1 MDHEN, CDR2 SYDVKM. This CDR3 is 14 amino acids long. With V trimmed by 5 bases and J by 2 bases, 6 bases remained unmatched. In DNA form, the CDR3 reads TGTGCCAGCAGTCCTGGACAGGCTCCCTACGAGCAGTACTTC. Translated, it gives CASSPGQAPYEQYF.

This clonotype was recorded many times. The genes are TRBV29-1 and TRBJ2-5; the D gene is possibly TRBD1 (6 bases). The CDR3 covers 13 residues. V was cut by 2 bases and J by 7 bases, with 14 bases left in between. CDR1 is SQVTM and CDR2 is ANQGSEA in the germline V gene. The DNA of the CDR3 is TGCAGCGTTGAAATACGGGGACAACGGACCCAGTACTTC. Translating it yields CSVEIRGQRTQYF.

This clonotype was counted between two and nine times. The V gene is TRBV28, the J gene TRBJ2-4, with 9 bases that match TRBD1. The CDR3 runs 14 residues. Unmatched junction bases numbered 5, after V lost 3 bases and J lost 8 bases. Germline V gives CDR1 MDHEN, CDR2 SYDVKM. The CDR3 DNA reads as TGTGCCAGCAGTTTGACAGGGGGAGGGGACATTCAGTACTTC. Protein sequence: CASSLTGGGDIQYF.

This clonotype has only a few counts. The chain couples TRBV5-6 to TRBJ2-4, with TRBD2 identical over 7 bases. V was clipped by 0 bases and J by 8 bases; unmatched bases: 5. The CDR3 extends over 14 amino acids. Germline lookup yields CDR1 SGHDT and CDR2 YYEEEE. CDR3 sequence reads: CASSLAGREHIQYF. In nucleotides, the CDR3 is TGTGCCAGCAGCTTGGCCGGGCGGGAGCACATTCAGTACTTC.

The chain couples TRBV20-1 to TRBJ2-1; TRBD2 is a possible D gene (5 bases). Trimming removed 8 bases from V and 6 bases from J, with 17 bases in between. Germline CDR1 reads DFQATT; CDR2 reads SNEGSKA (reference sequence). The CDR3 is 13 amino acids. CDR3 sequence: CSTSTDFSNEQFF. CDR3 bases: TGCAGTACTTCCACGGACTTTTCCAATGAGCAGTTCTTC.

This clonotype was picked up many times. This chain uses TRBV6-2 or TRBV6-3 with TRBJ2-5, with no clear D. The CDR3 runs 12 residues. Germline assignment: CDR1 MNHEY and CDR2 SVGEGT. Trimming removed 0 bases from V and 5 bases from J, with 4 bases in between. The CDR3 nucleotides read TGTGCCAGCAGTTACTCGGGGGAGACCCAGTACTTC. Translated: CASSYSGETQYF.

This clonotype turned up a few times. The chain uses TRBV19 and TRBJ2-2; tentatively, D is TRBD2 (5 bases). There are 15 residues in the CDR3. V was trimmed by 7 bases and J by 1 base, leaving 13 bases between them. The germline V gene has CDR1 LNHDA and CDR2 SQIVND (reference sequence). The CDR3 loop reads CASNYHGLNTGELFF. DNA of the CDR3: TGTGCCAGTAACTACCACGGACTGAACACCGGGGAGCTGTTTTTT.